This entry describes one T cell receptor beta chain. These data originate in a study of T cell changes during pregnancy in multiple sclerosis. V lost 5 bases, J lost 7 bases, and 6 bases stayed unmatched. CDR1 MNHEY and CDR2 SVGAGI come from the germline V gene. The CDR3 sequence is 13 residues long. TCRdb's table, derived via immunoSEQ multiplex PCR, lists solely in-frame clones and lacks some. The data contain roughly 30,000 clones, about 93% of them singletons. The chain uses TRBV6-5 and TRBJ2-5; 8 positions match TRBD1. Material: CD4+ T cells from peripheral blood mononuclear cells, obtained in the second trimester of pregnancy. The clonotype was recovered from a female donor with multiple sclerosis, enrolled in a pregnancy study. CDR3 in DNA: TGTGCCAGCAGTCCCAGGGGGCCAGGGACCCAGTACTTC. This sequence encodes CASSPRGPGTQYF.